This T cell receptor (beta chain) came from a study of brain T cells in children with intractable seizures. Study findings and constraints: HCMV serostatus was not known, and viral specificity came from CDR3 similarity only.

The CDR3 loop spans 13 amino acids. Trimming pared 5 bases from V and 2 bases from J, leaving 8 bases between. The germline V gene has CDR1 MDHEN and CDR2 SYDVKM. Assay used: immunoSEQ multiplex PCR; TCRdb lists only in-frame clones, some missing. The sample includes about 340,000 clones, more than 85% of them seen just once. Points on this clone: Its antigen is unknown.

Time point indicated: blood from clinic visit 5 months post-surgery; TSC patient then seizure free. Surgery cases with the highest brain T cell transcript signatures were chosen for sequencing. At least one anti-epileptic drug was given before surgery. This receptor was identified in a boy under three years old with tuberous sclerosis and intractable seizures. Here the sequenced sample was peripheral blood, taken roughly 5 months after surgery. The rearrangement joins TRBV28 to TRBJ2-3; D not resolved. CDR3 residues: CASSNAVTDTQYF. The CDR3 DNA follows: TGTGCCAGCAGTAACGCAGTCACAGATACGCAGTATTTT. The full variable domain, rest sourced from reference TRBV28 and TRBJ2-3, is DVKVTQSSRYLVKRTGEKVFLECVQDMDHENMFWYRQDPGLGLRLIYFSYDVKMKEKGDIPEGYSVSREKKERFSLILESASTNQTSMYLCASSNAVTDTQYFGPGTRLTVL.